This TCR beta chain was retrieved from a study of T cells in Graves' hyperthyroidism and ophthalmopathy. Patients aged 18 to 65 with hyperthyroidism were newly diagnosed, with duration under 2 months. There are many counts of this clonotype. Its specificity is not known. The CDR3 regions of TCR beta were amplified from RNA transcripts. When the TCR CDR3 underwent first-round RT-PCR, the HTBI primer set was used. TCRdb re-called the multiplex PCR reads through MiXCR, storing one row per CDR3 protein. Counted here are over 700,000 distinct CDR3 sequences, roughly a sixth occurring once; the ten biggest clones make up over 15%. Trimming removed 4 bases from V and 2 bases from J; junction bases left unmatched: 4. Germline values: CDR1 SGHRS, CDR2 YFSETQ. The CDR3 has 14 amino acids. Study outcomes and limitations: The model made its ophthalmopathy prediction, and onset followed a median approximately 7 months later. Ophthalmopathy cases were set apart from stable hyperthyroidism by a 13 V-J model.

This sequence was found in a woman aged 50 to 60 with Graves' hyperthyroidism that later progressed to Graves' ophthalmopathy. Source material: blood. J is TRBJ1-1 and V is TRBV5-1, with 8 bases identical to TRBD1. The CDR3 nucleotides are TGCGCCAGCAGCGGGGGACAGGAAAACACTGAAGCTTTCTTT. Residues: CASSGGQENTEAFF. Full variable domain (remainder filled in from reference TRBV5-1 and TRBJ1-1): KAGVTQTPRYLIKTRGQQVTLSCSPISGHRSVSWYQQTPGQGLQFLFEYFSETQRNKGNFPGRFSGRQFSNSRSEMNVSTLELGDSALYLCASSGGQENTEAFFGQGTRLTVV.